This T cell receptor beta chain is from a study of T cells in Graves' hyperthyroidism and ophthalmopathy. Concerning this clonotype: The junction does not match germline at one end; this may be a read error.

TCR beta CDR3 regions were amplified from RNA. First-round RT-PCR of the TCR CDR3 relied on the HTBI primer set. A single record per CDR3 protein comes from TCRdb applying MiXCR to the multiplex PCR reads. Among about 290,000 distinct CDR3 sequences, approximately 13% were seen once, and the ten largest hold 6.5% to 10%. Exclusion of patients followed from uncontrolled infection, other autoimmune disease, pregnancy or lactation. Germline V CDR1 and CDR2: LNHNV, YYDKDF (reference sequence). There are 18 residues in the CDR3. The receptor was derived from a woman aged 40 to 50 with Graves' hyperthyroidism. The sample consisted of blood. This sequence joins TRBV15 and TRBJ1-5; perhaps TRBD1 as D (6 bases). Here the CDR3 reads CATRRGSLPGQRNQPQHF. Written as DNA, the CDR3 is TGTGCCACCCGCAGGGGATCTTTACCGGGTCAGCGCAATCAGCCCCAGCATTTT.